These 26 T cell receptor beta chains originate from one sample sequenced in a study of blood T cell repertoires in COVID-19. Here immunoSEQ multiplex PCR was the method, and the copy in TCRdb shows in-frame clones only, minus some. The table lists about 70,000 clones, roughly 87% of them singletons. Sequencing was carried out using peripheral blood. The receptors stem from a woman aged 18 to 35 with acute or convalescent COVID-19.

CDR3 sequence reads: CASSLMSSGANVLTF. For the CDR3, the DNA is TGTGCCAGCAGCTTGATGAGCTCTGGGGCCAACGTCCTGACTTTC. The rearrangement uses TRBV5-4 and TRBJ2-6, with D unclear. The germline CDR1 and CDR2 sequences are SGHNT and YYREEE (reference sequence). The CDR3 consists of 15 residues. The V end lost 1 base, the J end lost 0 bases, and 5 bases lay between the germline ends.

The sample holds a few counts of this clone. The V call is TRBV5-4, the J call TRBJ1-4; D ambiguous. Germline CDR1 reads SGHNT; CDR2 reads YYREEE (reference sequence). This CDR3 has 19 residues. Trimming removed 1 base from V and 0 bases from J, with 19 bases in between. The CDR3 region is CASSLSWPPGVATNEKLFF. CDR3 coding DNA: TGTGCCAGCAGCTTGTCTTGGCCTCCCGGGGTCGCAACTAATGAAAAACTGTTTTTT. The variable domain in full, with the rest retrieved from reference TRBV5-4 and TRBJ1-4, is ETGVTQSPTHLIKTRGQQVTLRCSSQSGHNTVSWYQQALGQGPQFIFQYYREEENGRGNFPPRFSGLQFPNYSSELNVNALELDDSALYLCASSLSWPPGVATNEKLFFGSGTQLSVL.

The chain uses TRBV7-9 and TRBJ2-1; D remains ambiguous. Germline values: CDR1 SEHNR, CDR2 FQNEAQ (reference sequence). V was pared by 2 bases and J by 5 bases, with 4 bases between. The CDR3 runs 12 residues. The CDR3 loop reads CASSLSDNEQFF. CDR3 DNA: TGTGCCAGCAGCTTATCCGACAATGAGCAGTTCTTC.

V gene TRBV4-2 combines with J gene TRBJ2-3; 12 nucleotides match TRBD2. Germline V gene sequence: CDR1 LGHNA, CDR2 YNFKEQ. The ends lost 2 bases at V and 7 bases at J; junction bases unmatched: 7. CDR3 length: 16 residues. The chain's CDR3 is CASSQPGGLAGNTQYF. CDR3 coding DNA: TGTGCCAGCAGCCAACCAGGCGGACTAGCGGGAAATACGCAGTATTTT.

The V call is TRBV27, the J call TRBJ1-1; tentative D call: TRBD1 (5 bases). The V gene lost 5 bases and the J gene lost 2 bases, with 18 bases spanning the gap. The CDR3 is 16 residues long. From germline, CDR1 is MNHEY and CDR2 SMNVEV (reference sequence). The CDR3 loop is CASSPGSGGLNTEAFF. The DNA of the CDR3 is TGTGCCAGCAGTCCAGGGTCGGGGGGGTTAAACACTGAAGCTTTCTTT.

This chain connects TRBV28 to TRBJ1-2; tentative D call: TRBD1 (5 bases). Trimming shortened V by 6 bases and J by 4 bases, and 15 bases separated the two germline ends. The germline gives CDR1 MDHEN, CDR2 SYDVKM. The CDR3 is 14 amino acids. The CDR3 here is CASRGEDKGYGYTF. CDR3 coding DNA: TGTGCCAGCAGAGGAGAGGACAAAGGCTATGGCTACACCTTC.

The V and J genes are TRBV2 and TRBJ2-7, with TRBD1 identical over 8 bases. Germline V gives CDR1 SNHLY, CDR2 FYNNEI. The CDR3 is 16 residues long. V was clipped by 6 bases and J by 0 bases; unmatched bases: 10. The CDR3 bases are TGTGCCAGCAGCACTCAGGACAGGGCTTACTCCTACGAGCAGTACTTC. Translating gives CASSTQDRAYSYEQYF. The complete variable domain, with remaining parts taken from reference TRBV2 and TRBJ2-7, reads EPEVTQTPSHQVTQMGQEVILRCVPISNHLYFYWYRQILGQKVEFLVSFYNNEISEKSEIFDDQFSVERPDGSNFTLKIRSTKLEDSAMYFCASSTQDRAYSYEQYFGPGTRLTVT.

The genes are TRBV7-9 and TRBJ2-5; 8 bases align to TRBD1. Germline lookup yields CDR1 SEHNR and CDR2 FQNEAQ (reference sequence). The V segment lost 6 bases and the J segment 1 base; nucleotides outside the gene matches: 7. The CDR3 is made up of 15 amino acids. The CDR3 DNA sequence: TGTGCCAGCAGTCAAAACCAGGGGGCCCAAGAGACCCAGTACTTC. Its protein product is CASSQNQGAQETQYF.

The rearrangement joins TRBV10-3 to TRBJ1-5, with D possibly being TRBD1 (5 bases). Germline V gives CDR1 ENHRY, CDR2 SYGVKD. The CDR3 contains 16 residues. V lost 0 bases to trimming and J lost 2 bases, with 11 bases between them. DNA of the CDR3: TGTGCCATCAGTGAGTCTCGGTTAGGGGGCAATCAGCCCCAGCATTTT. Protein product: CAISESRLGGNQPQHF.

This chain links TRBV13 with TRBJ2-1, with 9 positions matching TRBD2. The CDR3 extends over 17 amino acids. The V segment lost 4 bases and the J segment 4 bases; nucleotides outside the gene matches: 11. Germline assignment: CDR1 PRHDT and CDR2 FYEKMQ (reference sequence). As DNA, the CDR3 is TGTGCCAGCAGCTCCGCTGATCCTAGCGGGACTTACAATGAGCAGTTCTTC. It codes for CASSSADPSGTYNEQFF.

The V and J genes are TRBV5-1 and TRBJ2-7; 8 positions agree with TRBD1. The V gene end was trimmed by 4 bases and the J gene end by 2 bases; junction bases not matched to a gene: 8. The CDR3 sequence is 15 residues long. Germline CDR1 SGHRS, CDR2 YFSETQ. CDR3 in amino acids: CASSQRQGQPYEQYF. DNA of the CDR3: TGCGCCAGCAGCCAAAGACAGGGGCAACCCTACGAGCAGTACTTC.

The chain has TRBV14 and TRBJ1-6, with D perhaps matching TRBD1 (6 bases). The germline gives CDR1 SGHDN, CDR2 FVKESK. The CDR3 runs to 16 residues. V gave up 3 bases and J gave up 5 bases, with 14 bases separating them. The CDR3 nucleotides read TGTGCCAGCAGCCAGTCTGGACAGCTGAATAATTCACCCCTCCACTTT. As protein: CASSQSGQLNNSPLHF.

The sample holds a few counts of this clone. The chain joins TRBV29-1 to TRBJ2-1, with 9 bases identical to TRBD1. This CDR3 is built from 13 residues. Looked up from germline, CDR1 is SQVTM and CDR2 is ANQGSEA. After removal of 7 bases from V and 11 bases from J, the junction contained 12 bases not matched to a gene. The CDR3 nucleotides read TGCAGCGCTGCCGGGACAGGGAATCCCAAGCAGTTCTTC. Its translation is CSAAGTGNPKQFF.

This chain links TRBV7-6 with TRBJ2-1; 9 bases match TRBD1. Germline CDR1 SGHVS, CDR2 FNYEAQ. The V segment lost 2 bases and the J segment 0 bases; nucleotides outside the gene matches: 11. This CDR3 is built from 19 residues. The CDR3 sequence is CASSLNPTGGWSSYNEQFF. CDR3 DNA: TGTGCCAGCAGCTTAAACCCCACAGGGGGCTGGAGCTCCTACAATGAGCAGTTCTTC. The whole variable domain, remainder taken from reference TRBV7-6 and TRBJ2-1, is GAGVSQSPRYKVTKRGQDVALRCDPISGHVSLYWYRQALGQGPEFLTYFNYEAQQDKSGLPNDRFSAERPEGSISTLTIQRTEQRDSAMYRCASSLNPTGGWSSYNEQFFGPGTRLTVL.

The sample holds one count of this clone. The V gene is TRBV15, the J gene TRBJ2-2; 8 bases are shared with TRBD1. Trimming cost V 0 bases and J 6 bases; bases outside gene matches: 6. Germline V gene sequence: CDR1 LNHNV, CDR2 YYDKDF (reference sequence). The CDR3 has 16 residues. This CDR3 is CATSRDSRQGSGELFF. The CDR3 DNA reads as TGTGCCACCAGCAGAGATTCCCGACAGGGGTCCGGGGAGCTGTTTTTT.

The chain carries TRBV18 and TRBJ1-1, with 8 bases lining up with TRBD1. This CDR3 contains 16 residues. V gave up 4 bases and J gave up 1 base; unmatched junction bases: 8. The germline CDR1 and CDR2 sequences are KGHSH and LQKENI. The CDR3 DNA sequence: TGTGCCAGCTCACTCTCCGCAGGGGGCGGGAACACTGAAGCTTTCTTT. It encodes CASSLSAGGGNTEAFF.

The gene calls are TRBV4-3 and TRBJ1-2; 7 bases align to TRBD1. The CDR3 is 16 residues long. Looked up from germline, CDR1 is LGHNA and CDR2 is YSLEER. Trimming cost V 0 bases and J 4 bases; bases outside gene matches: 8. The CDR3 protein is CASSQDQDPGGYGYTF. CDR3 DNA sequence: TGCGCCAGCAGCCAAGATCAGGATCCAGGGGGCTATGGCTACACCTTC.

This clone was counted a single time. V gene TRBV25-1 combines with J gene TRBJ1-2, with 7 nucleotides matching TRBD1. Germline-derived CDR1 and CDR2 are MGHDK and SYGVNS. With 2 bases clipped from V and 14 bases from J, the junction kept 14 bases outside the gene matches. The CDR3 sequence is 14 residues long. For the CDR3, the DNA is TGTGCCAGCAGTGAACCGGGACAGCCCGTCACAAAGACCTTC. This codes for CASSEPGQPVTKTF.

The chain links TRBV4-3 to TRBJ2-7; TRBD2 matches at 7 bases. Germline-derived CDR1 and CDR2 are LGHNA and YSLEER. Trimming cost V 0 bases and J 0 bases; bases outside gene matches: 2. The CDR3 length is 15 residues. In DNA, the CDR3 is TGCGCCAGCAGCCAAGACGGGACTAACTCCTACGAGCAGTACTTC. Translating it yields CASSQDGTNSYEQYF.

The rearrangement joins TRBV11-2 to TRBJ2-3; 14 nucleotides match TRBD2. V was clipped by 0 bases and J by 7 bases; unmatched bases: 6. This CDR3 comprises 17 residues. Germline V gives CDR1 SGHAT, CDR2 FQNNGV. CDR3 sequence: CASSLDGLAGGFNTQYF. CDR3 DNA sequence: TGTGCCAGCAGCTTAGACGGACTAGCGGGGGGTTTCAATACGCAGTATTTT. The full variable domain, rest sourced from reference TRBV11-2 and TRBJ2-3, is EAGVAQSPRYKIIEKRQSVAFWCNPISGHATLYWYQQILGQGPKLLIQFQNNGVVDDSQLPKDRFSAERLKGVDSTLKIQPAKLEDSAVYLCASSLDGLAGGFNTQYFGPGTRLTVL.

The chain has TRBV19 and TRBJ2-1, with TRBD1 matching over 8 bases. The CDR3 loop spans 15 amino acids. V was clipped by 2 bases and J by 6 bases; unmatched bases: 6. Germline loops: CDR1 LNHDA, CDR2 SQIVND (reference sequence). CDR3 sequence: CASSIQGASLNEQFF. CDR3 nucleotides: TGTGCCAGTAGTATACAGGGGGCGTCTCTCAATGAGCAGTTCTTC.

In this sample, this clone turned up once. This chain links TRBV9 with TRBJ1-1; 7 bases agree with TRBD1. Germline CDR1 is SGDLS and CDR2 is YYNGEE. CDR3 length equals 13 residues. Germline trimming cut 3 bases from V and 8 bases from J; bases unmatched to any gene: 7. CDR3 amino acids: CASSARGTAEAFF. CDR3 DNA: TGTGCCAGCAGCGCCAGAGGGACAGCCGAAGCTTTCTTT.

This chain uses TRBV11-2 with TRBJ1-2; tentative D call: TRBD1 (6 bases). Germline CDR1 and CDR2: SGHAT and FQNNGV. There are 15 residues in the CDR3. V gave up 7 bases and J gave up 8 bases, with 23 bases separating them. CDR3 sequence (DNA): TGTGCCAGCAACTCTCTTCCGGACAGCGATGGAGGCTACACCTTC. Amino acids: CASNSLPDSDGGYTF.

V is TRBV7-9 and J is TRBJ1-2; possible D gene TRBD1, 6 bases. Trimming removed 1 base at V and 7 bases at J, with 16 bases between. The germline V gene encodes CDR1 SEHNR and CDR2 FQNEAQ (reference sequence). This CDR3 has 15 residues. In DNA form, the CDR3 reads TGTGCCAGCAGCTTAGAACAGGGAAGTCGAGGTGGCTACACCTTC. Its protein product is CASSLEQGSRGGYTF.

The sample holds one count of this clone. The V and J genes are TRBV5-1 and TRBJ1-3; D perhaps matches TRBD1 (5 bases). V shed 0 bases and J shed 0 bases, with 7 bases lying between them. Germline-derived CDR1 and CDR2 are SGHRS and YFSETQ. The CDR3 runs to 15 residues. CDR3 protein: CASSLAGGSGNTIYF. CDR3 nucleotide sequence: TGCGCCAGCAGCTTGGCCGGGGGCTCTGGAAACACCATATATTTT.

The chain is built from TRBV28 and TRBJ2-3; 9 bases agree with TRBD2. The V segment lost 5 bases and the J segment 2 bases; nucleotides outside the gene matches: 8. Per the germline V gene, CDR1 is MDHEN and CDR2 is SYDVKM. The CDR3 extends over 16 amino acids. The CDR3 here is CASSGETSGFTDTQYF. The CDR3 DNA is TGTGCCAGCAGTGGCGAGACTAGCGGATTCACAGATACGCAGTATTTT.